Described below is a single T cell receptor beta chain sequence and its context. V shed 4 bases, J shed 9 bases, and the junction held 11 bases outside the gene matches. This CDR3 has 15 residues. The germline gives CDR1 MGHRA, CDR2 YSYEKL. This record belongs to a study of shared clonotypes between healthy human individuals. CD45RO negativity and positive selection for CCR7 defined naive CD8 cells, a population that excluded terminally differentiated effector memory CD45RA+ cells. Produced via immunoSEQ multiplex PCR; TCRdb's table is partial and in-frame only. The sample records millions of clones, roughly 91% being singletons.

The sequenced sample was naive CD8+ T cells from PBMCs. This receptor was taken from a young man in good health. Some clones in this sample may be carry-over from other donors' samples. The chain uses TRBV4-1 and TRBJ2-1; 8 bases align to TRBD2. CDR3 coding DNA: TGCGCCAGCAGCCCGGGAACCAGCGGGAGTTTTGAGCAGTTCTTC. This gives the protein CASSPGTSGSFEQFF.